The 9 T cell receptor beta chains in this list originate from one sample, sequenced in a study of T cell responses to AZD1222 COVID-19 vaccine. The assay was immunoSEQ multiplex PCR, and TCRdb's table has in-frame clones only and misses some. The sample lists 90,000 to 110,000 clones; approximately 85% were seen once. Specimen: peripheral blood, collected on day 0 of MenACWY control vaccination. The receptors stem from an adult in good health.

The J gene is TRBJ2-5, the V gene TRBV7-9; D remains unclear. The CDR3 totals 13 residues. V was cut by 7 bases and J by 2 bases, with 11 bases left in between. CDR1 is SEHNR, CDR2 FQNEAQ, per germline (reference sequence). The CDR3 nucleotides read TGTGCCAGCACTGAACCCCTACAAGAGACCCAGTACTTC. Translation: CASTEPLQETQYF.

The gene calls are TRBV19 and TRBJ2-5, with TRBD2 matching 7 bases. The V gene end was trimmed by 3 bases and the J gene end by 4 bases; junction bases not matched to a gene: 11. The CDR3 loop spans 16 amino acids. Germline V gives CDR1 LNHDA, CDR2 SQIVND (reference sequence). The CDR3, as DNA: TGTGCCAGTAGTATTAGGCTAGCGGATCGAAGAGAGACCCAGTACTTC. This translates into CASSIRLADRRETQYF.

This clone is a singleton in its sample. This sequence joins TRBV9 and TRBJ1-2; D not resolved. Trimming took off 4 bases at V and 5 bases at J, with 21 bases between the two ends. The CDR3 has 16 residues. CDR1 is SGDLS and CDR2 is YYNGEE in the germline V gene. The CDR3 loop is CASSTLGVPYVYGYTF. The CDR3, as DNA: TGTGCCAGCAGCACGTTAGGAGTCCCCTATGTTTATGGCTACACCTTC. Looking up the rest from reference TRBV9 and TRBJ1-2 gives the full variable domain: DSGVTQTPKHLITATGQRVTLRCSPRSGDLSVYWYQQSLDQGLQFLIQYYNGEERAKGNILERFSAQQFPDLHSELNLSSLELGDSALYFCASSTLGVPYVYGYTFGSGTRLTVV.

The chain has TRBV2 and TRBJ1-1; D uncertain. This CDR3 region has 13 residues. Trimming shortened V by 7 bases and J by 0 bases, and 9 bases separated the two germline ends. Germline-derived CDR1 and CDR2 are SNHLY and FYNNEI. Here the CDR3 reads CASTVRLNTEAFF. The CDR3 DNA sequence: TGTGCCAGCACGGTCAGGTTGAACACTGAAGCTTTCTTT.

The chain has TRBV13 and TRBJ2-3; D gene uncertain. The germline gives CDR1 PRHDT, CDR2 FYEKMQ (reference sequence). V was cut by 4 bases and J by 4 bases, with 15 bases left in between. The CDR3 is made up of 15 amino acids. CDR3 nucleotides: TGTGCCAGCAGCTCCTTAATCGATGTGGCAGATACGCAGTATTTT. Residues: CASSSLIDVADTQYF. The whole variable domain, filled in from reference TRBV13 and TRBJ2-3, reads AAGVIQSPRHLIKEKRETATLKCYPIPRHDTVYWYQQGPGQDPQFLISFYEKMQSDKGSIPDRFSAQQFSDYHSELNMSSLELGDSALYFCASSSLIDVADTQYFGPGTRLTVL.

The CDR3 bases are TGTGCCTACAGAACGCTCCCCCCGTCGTGGGCGACTGGCTACACCTTC. It is translated as CAYRTLPPSWATGYTF. The chain employs TRBV30 and TRBJ1-2; D gene uncertain. V dropped 7 bases and J dropped 7 bases, with 28 bases sitting between them. The CDR3 totals 16 residues. CDR1 is GTSNPN and CDR2 is SVGIG in the germline V gene (reference sequence). Filled out from reference TRBV30 and TRBJ1-2, the complete variable domain reads SQTIHQWPATLVQPVGSPLSLECTVEGTSNPNLYWYRQAAGRGLQLLFYSVGIGQISSEVPQNLSASRPQDRQFILSSKKLLLSDSGFYLCAYRTLPPSWATGYTFGSGTRLTVV.

The J gene is TRBJ2-7, the V gene TRBV4-3; TRBD1 matches at 7 bases. This CDR3 spans 17 amino acids. The J segment lost 0 bases and the V segment lost 3 bases, leaving 11 bases of the junction unmatched. Germline CDR1 LGHNA, CDR2 YSLEER. For the CDR3, the DNA is TGCGCCAGCAGCCACCTAACGGGTCCAGGGGGCTCCTACGAGCAGTACTTC. This gives the protein CASSHLTGPGGSYEQYF.

The genes are TRBV29-1 and TRBJ1-1; tentative D call: TRBD1 (6 bases). From germline, CDR1 is SQVTM and CDR2 ANQGSEA. This CDR3 is built from 15 residues. V was trimmed by 6 bases and J by 4 bases, leaving 21 bases between them. The CDR3 protein is CSVARGGEVITEAFF. The DNA of the CDR3 is TGCAGCGTGGCCAGGGGCGGAGAGGTCATCACTGAAGCTTTCTTT.

This clone was seen just once. The rearrangement joins TRBV9 to TRBJ2-2; D is perhaps TRBD1 or TRBD2 (6 bases each). With 0 bases removed from V and 0 bases from J, the gap between germline ends came to 9 bases. Per germline, CDR1 SGDLS and CDR2 YYNGEE. This CDR3 comprises 16 residues. The CDR3 DNA follows: TGTGCCAGCAGCGTAGAAGGGGGGACGAACACCGGGGAGCTGTTTTTT. It translates to CASSVEGGTNTGELFF.